The source of this T cell receptor beta chain is a study of vaccination and CD4 T cells after COVID-19. Study at large: Post-COVID draws followed diagnosis by a median roughly 99 days (range 35 to 161).

PCR positivity dates ran from March to December 2020, preceding US Alpha, Beta and Delta variants. Germline CDR1 and CDR2: KGHSH and LQKENI. The CDR3 runs to 15 residues. The V and J ends lost 2 bases and 9 bases, in that order; junction bases with no gene match: 7. TCRdb recomputed calls from the PCR reads with MiXCR, one row per CDR3 protein. The table lists 20,000 to 25,000 distinct CDR3 sequences, under 65% of them singletons. The source was CD4+ T cells from blood, collected before SARS-CoV-2 vaccination. V and J are TRBV18 and TRBJ2-1, with 10 nucleotides matching TRBD2. The sequence was collected from a human donor who had recovered from COVID-19. This chain's CDR3 is CASSPGPAGGVEQFF. CDR3 coding DNA: TGTGCCAGCTCACCAGGGCCAGCGGGAGGGGTTGAGCAGTTCTTC.